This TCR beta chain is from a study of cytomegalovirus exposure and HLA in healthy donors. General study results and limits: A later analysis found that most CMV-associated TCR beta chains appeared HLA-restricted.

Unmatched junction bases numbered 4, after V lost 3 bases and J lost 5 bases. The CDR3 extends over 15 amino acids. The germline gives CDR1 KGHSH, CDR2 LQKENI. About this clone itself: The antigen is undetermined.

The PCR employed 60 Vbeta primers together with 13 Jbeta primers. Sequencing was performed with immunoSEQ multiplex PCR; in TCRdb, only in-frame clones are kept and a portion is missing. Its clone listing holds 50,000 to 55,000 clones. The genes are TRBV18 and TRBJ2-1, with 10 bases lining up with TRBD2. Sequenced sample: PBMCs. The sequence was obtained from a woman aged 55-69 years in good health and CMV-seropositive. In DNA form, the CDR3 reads TGTGCCAGCTCACCCTTAGCGGGGGGTGACAATGAGCAGTTCTTC. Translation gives CASSPLAGGDNEQFF. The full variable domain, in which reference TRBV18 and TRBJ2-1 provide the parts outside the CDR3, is NAGVMQNPRHLVRRRGQEARLRCSPMKGHSHVYWYRQLPEEGLKFMVYLQKENIIDESGMPKERFSAEFPKEGPSILRIQQVVRGDSAAYFCASSPLAGGDNEQFFGPGTRLTVL.